The clone carrying this TCR beta chain was counted at least ten times. Antigen unknown. The data were taken from a study of identical twins. Trimming removed 6 bases from V and 4 bases from J, with 10 bases in between. The CDR3 is 13 residues long. The germline V gene has CDR1 SGHRS and CDR2 YFSETQ. Notes on the study in general: Where beta out-of-frame sequences were concerned, excess twin sharing was weaker.

One entry per CDR3 protein, called by TCRdb with MiXCR from the 5' RACE reads. The repertoire holds approximately 500,000 distinct CDR3 sequences, with approximately 25% as singletons. These same data were also listed under a study on T cells expressing NK-cell markers.

This chain links TRBV5-1 with TRBJ2-2, with D possibly matching TRBD2 (5 bases). The specimen was CD4+ T cells sorted from blood. The receptor comes from a woman aged 18 to 35 in good health. This chain's CDR3 is CASTLEGTGELFF. In DNA, the CDR3 is TGCGCCAGCACTCTCGAGGGCACCGGGGAGCTGTTTTTT.